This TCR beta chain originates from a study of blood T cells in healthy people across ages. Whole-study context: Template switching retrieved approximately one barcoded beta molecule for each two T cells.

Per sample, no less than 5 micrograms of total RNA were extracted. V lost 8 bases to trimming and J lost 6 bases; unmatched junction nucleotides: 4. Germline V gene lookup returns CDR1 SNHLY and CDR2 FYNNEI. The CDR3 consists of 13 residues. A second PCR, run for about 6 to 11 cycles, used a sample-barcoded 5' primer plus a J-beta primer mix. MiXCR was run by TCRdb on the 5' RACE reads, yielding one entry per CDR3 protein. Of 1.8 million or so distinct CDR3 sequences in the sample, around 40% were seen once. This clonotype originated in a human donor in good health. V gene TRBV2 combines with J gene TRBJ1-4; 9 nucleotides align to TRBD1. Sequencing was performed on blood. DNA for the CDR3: TGTGCCAGCCACAGGGGGCGGGATGAAAAACTGTTTTTT. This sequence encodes CASHRGRDEKLFF.